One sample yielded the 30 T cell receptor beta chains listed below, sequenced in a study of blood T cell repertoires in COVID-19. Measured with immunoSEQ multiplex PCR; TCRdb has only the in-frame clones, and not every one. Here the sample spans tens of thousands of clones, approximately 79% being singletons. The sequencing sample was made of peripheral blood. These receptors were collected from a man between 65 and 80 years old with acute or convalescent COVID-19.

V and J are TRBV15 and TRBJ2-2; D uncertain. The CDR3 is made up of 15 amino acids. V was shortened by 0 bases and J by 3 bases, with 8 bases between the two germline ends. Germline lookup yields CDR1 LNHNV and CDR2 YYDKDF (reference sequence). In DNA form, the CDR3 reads TGTGCCACCAGCAGAGAGGGCCACGACACCGGGGAGCTGTTTTTT. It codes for CATSREGHDTGELFF.

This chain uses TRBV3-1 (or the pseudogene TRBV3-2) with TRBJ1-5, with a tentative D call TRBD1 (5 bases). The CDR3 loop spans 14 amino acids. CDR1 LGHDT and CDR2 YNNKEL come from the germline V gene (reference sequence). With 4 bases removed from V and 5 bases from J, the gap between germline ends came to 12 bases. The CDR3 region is CASSRGLYYQPQHF. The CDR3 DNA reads TGTGCCAGCAGCCGGGGACTTTATTATCAGCCCCAGCATTTT.

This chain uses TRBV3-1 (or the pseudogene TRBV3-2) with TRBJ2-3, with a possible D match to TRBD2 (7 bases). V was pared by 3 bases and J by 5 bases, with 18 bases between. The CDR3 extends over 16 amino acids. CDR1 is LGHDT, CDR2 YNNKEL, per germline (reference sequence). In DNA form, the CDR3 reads TGTGCCAGCAGCCAGGGTGGTCGGGGGGCCTTAGATACGCAGTATTTT. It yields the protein CASSQGGRGALDTQYF.

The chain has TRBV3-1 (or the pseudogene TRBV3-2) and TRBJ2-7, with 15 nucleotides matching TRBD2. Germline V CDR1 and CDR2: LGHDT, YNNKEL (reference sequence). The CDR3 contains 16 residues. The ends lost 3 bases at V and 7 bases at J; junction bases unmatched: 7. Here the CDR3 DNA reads TGTGCCAGCAGCCAGCGGACTAGCGGGGGGGCTAGGGAGCAGTACTTC. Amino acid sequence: CASSQRTSGGAREQYF.

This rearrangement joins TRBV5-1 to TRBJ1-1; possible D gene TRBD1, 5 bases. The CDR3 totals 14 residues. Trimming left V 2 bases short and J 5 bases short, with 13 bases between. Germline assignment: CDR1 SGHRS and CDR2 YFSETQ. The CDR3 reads CASSFGQGGTEAFF. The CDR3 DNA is TGCGCCAGCAGCTTCGGGCAGGGTGGAACTGAAGCTTTCTTT.

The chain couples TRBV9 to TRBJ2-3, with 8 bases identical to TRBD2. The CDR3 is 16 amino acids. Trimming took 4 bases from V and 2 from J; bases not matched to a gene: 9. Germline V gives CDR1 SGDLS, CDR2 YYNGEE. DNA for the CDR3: TGTGCCAGCAGCCAGAGAGGGCGGGGGGTCACAGATACGCAGTATTTT. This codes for CASSQRGRGVTDTQYF.

The chain's CDR3 is CATPGEANTGELFF. CDR3 sequence (DNA): TGTGCCACCCCTGGGGAGGCGAACACCGGGGAGCTGTTTTTT. V is TRBV2 and J is TRBJ2-2; D may be TRBD2 (6 bases). This CDR3 region has 14 residues. The V end lost 10 bases, the J end lost 0 bases, and 12 bases lay between the germline ends. Germline CDR1 SNHLY, CDR2 FYNNEI. The full variable domain, in which reference TRBV2 and TRBJ2-2 provide the parts outside the CDR3, is EPEVTQTPSHQVTQMGQEVILRCVPISNHLYFYWYRQILGQKVEFLVSFYNNEISEKSEIFDDQFSVERPDGSNFTLKIRSTKLEDSAMYFCATPGEANTGELFFGEGSRLTVL.

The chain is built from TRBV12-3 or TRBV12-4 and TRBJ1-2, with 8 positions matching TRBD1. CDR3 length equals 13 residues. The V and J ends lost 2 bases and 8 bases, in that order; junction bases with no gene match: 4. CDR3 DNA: TGTGCCAGCAGTTTATACAGGGGGTTCGGCTACACCTTC. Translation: CASSLYRGFGYTF.

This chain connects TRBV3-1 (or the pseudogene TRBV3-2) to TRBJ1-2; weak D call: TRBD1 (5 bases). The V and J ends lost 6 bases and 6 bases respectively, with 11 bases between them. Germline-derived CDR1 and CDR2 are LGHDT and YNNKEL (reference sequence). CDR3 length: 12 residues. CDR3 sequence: CASRSDRDGYTF. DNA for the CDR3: TGTGCCAGCAGGTCTGACAGAGATGGCTACACCTTC.

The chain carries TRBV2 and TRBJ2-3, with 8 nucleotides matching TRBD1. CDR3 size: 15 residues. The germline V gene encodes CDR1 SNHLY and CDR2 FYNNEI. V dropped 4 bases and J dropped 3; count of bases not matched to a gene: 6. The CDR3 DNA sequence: TGTGCCAGCAGTGGAGGAGACAGGGGTACAGATACGCAGTATTTT. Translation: CASSGGDRGTDTQYF.

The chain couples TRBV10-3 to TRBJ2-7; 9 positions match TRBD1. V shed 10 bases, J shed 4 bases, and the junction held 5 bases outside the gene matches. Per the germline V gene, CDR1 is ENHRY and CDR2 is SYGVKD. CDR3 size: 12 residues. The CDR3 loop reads CATGDRVYEQYV. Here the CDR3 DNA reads TGTGCCACCGGGGACAGGGTTTACGAGCAGTACGTC.

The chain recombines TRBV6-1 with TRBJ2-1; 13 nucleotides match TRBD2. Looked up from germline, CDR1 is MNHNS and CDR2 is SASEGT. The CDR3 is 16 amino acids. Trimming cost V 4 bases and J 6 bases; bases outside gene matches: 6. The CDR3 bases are TGTGCCAGCAGTGGGGGGACTAGCGGGGATGGCAATGAGCAGTTCTTC. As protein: CASSGGTSGDGNEQFF.

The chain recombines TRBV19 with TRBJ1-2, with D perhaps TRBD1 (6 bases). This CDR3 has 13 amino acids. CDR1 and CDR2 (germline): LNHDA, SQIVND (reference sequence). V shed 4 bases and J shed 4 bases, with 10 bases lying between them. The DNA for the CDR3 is TGTGCCAGTAGTAAGGGACAAATCTATGGCTACACCTTC. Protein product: CASSKGQIYGYTF. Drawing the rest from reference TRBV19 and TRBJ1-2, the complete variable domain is DGGITQSPKYLFRKEGQNVTLSCEQNLNHDAMYWYRQDPGQGLRLIYYSQIVNDFQKGDIAEGYSVSREKKESFPLTVTSAQKNPTAFYLCASSKGQIYGYTFGSGTRLTVV.

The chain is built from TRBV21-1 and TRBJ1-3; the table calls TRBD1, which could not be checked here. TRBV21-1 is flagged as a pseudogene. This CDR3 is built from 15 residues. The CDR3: CASSKRPGAGNTIYF. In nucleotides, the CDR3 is TGTGCCAGCAGCAAAAGGCCAGGGGCGGGAAACACCATATATTTT.

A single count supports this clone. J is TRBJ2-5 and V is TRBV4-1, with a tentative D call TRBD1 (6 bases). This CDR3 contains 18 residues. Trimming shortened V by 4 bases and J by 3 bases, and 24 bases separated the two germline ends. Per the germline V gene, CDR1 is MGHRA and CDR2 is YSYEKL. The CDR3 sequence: CASSRQAVVGAIKETQYF. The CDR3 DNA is TGCGCCAGCAGCCGCCAAGCAGTTGTGGGGGCCATAAAAGAGACCCAGTACTTC.

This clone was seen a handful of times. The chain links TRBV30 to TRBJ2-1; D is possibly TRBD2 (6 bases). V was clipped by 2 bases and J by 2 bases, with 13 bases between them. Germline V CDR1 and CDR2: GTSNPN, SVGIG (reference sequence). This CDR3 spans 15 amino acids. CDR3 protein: CAWSRDWGAYNEQFF. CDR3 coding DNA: TGTGCCTGGAGTCGGGACTGGGGAGCCTACAATGAGCAGTTCTTC. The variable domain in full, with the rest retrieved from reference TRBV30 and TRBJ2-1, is SQTIHQWPATLVQPVGSPLSLECTVEGTSNPNLYWYRQAAGRGLQLLFYSVGIGQISSEVPQNLSASRPQDRQFILSSKKLLLSDSGFYLCAWSRDWGAYNEQFFGPGTRLTVL.

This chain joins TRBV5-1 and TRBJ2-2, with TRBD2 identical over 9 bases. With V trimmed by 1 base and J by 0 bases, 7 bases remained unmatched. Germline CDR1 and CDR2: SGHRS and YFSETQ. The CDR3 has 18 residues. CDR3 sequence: CASSLIGSGGPNTGELFF. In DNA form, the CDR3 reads TGCGCCAGCAGCTTGATTGGTAGCGGGGGACCGAACACCGGGGAGCTGTTTTTT.

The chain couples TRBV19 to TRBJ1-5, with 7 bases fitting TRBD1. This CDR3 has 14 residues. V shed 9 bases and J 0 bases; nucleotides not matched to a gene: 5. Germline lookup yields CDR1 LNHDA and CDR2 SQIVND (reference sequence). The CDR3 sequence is CASTGQSSNQPQHF. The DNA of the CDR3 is TGTGCCAGCACGGGACAGTCTAGCAATCAGCCCCAGCATTTT.

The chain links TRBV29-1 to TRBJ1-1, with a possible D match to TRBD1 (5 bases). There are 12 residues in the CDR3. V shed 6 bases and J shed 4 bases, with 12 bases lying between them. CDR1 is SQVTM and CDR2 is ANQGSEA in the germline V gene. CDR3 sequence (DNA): TGCAGCGTATCCGCAGGGTCCACTGAAGCTTTCTTT. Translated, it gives CSVSAGSTEAFF.

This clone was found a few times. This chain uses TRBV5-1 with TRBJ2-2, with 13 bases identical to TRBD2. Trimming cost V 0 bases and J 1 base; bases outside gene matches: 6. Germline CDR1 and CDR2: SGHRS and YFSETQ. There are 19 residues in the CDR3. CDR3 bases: TGCGCCAGCAGCTTGGGATCTGGACTAGCGGGGGAGAACACCGGGGAGCTGTTTTTT. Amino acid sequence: CASSLGSGLAGENTGELFF.

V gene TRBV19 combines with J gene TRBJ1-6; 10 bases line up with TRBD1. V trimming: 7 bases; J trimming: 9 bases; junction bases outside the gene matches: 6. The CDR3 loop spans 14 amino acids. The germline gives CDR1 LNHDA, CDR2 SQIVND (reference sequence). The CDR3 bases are TGTGCCAGTACGTCGGACAGGGGGATTTCACCCCTCCACTTT. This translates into CASTSDRGISPLHF.

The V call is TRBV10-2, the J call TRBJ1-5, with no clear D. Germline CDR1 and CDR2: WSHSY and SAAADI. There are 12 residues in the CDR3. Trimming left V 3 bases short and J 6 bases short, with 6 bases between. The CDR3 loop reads CASSDSSQPQHF. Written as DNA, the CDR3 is TGCGCCAGCAGTGATTCTAGTCAGCCCCAGCATTTT.

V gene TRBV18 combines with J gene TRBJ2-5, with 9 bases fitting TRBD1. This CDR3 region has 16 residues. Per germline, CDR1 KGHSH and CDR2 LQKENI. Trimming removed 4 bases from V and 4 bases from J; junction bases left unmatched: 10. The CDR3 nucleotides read TGTGCCAGCTCACTAATGACCGGGACAGGGTTAGAGACCCAGTACTTC. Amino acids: CASSLMTGTGLETQYF.

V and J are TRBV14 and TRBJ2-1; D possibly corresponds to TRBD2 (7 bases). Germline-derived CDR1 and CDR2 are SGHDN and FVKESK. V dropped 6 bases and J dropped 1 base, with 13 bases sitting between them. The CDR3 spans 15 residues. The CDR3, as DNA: TGTGCCAGCAGAGGAGGGGGGGCGTCCTACAATGAGCAGTTCTTC. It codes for CASRGGGASYNEQFF. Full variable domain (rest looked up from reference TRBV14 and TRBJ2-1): EAGVTQFPSHSVIEKGQTVTLRCDPISGHDNLYWYRRVMGKEIKFLLHFVKESKQDESGMPNNRFLAERTGGTYSTLKVQPAELEDSGVYFCASRGGGASYNEQFFGPGTRLTVL.

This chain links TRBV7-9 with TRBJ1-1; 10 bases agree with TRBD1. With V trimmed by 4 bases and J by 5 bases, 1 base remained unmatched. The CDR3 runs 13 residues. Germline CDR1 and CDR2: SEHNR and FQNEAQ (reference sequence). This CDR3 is CASSSGQGTEAFF. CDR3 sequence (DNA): TGTGCCAGCAGCTCGGGACAGGGGACTGAAGCTTTCTTT. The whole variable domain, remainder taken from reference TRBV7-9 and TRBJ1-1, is DTGVSQNPRHKITKRGQNVTFRCDPISEHNRLYWYRQTLGQGPEFLTYFQNEAQLEKSRLLSDRFSAERPKGSFSTLEIQRTEQGDSAMYLCASSSGQGTEAFFGQGTRLTVV.

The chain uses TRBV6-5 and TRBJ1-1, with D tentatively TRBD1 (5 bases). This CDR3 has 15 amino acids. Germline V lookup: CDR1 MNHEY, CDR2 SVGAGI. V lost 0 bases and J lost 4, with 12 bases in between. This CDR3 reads CASSYSKAGGTEAFF. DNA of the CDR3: TGTGCCAGCAGTTACTCGAAAGCGGGGGGCACTGAAGCTTTCTTT.

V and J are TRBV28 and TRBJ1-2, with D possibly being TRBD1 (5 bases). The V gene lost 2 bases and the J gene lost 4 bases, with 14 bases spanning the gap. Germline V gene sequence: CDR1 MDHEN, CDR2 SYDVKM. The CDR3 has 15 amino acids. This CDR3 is CASSLGQGLTYGYTF. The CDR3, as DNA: TGTGCCAGCAGTTTAGGGCAGGGCTTAACCTATGGCTACACCTTC.

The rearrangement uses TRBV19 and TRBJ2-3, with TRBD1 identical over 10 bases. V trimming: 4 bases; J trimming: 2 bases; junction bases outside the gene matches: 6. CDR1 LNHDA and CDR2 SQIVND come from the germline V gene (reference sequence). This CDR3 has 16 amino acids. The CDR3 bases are TGTGCCAGTAGTAGAAGGGGACAGGGGTCCACAGATACGCAGTATTTT. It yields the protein CASSRRGQGSTDTQYF.

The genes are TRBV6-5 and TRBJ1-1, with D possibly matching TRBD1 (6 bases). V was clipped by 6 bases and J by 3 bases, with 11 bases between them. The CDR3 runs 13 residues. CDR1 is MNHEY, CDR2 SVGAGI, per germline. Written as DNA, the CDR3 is TGTGCCAGCAGGTCATCAGGGGACACTGAAGCTTTCTTT. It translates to CASRSSGDTEAFF.

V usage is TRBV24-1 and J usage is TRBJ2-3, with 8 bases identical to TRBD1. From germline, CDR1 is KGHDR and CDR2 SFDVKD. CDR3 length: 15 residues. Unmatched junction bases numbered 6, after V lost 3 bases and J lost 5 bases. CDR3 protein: CATSDPDRGIDTQYF. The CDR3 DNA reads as TGTGCCACCAGTGATCCCGACAGGGGAATAGATACGCAGTATTTT.